This TCR beta chain came from a study of a mutant IDH1 vaccine in newly diagnosed glioma. Study outcomes and limitations: Pseudoprogression seemed unlinked to shifts in top peripheral T cell clonotypes.

Time point defined: week 47, end of study. Vaccination comprised doses that each held 300 ug of mutant IDH1 20-mer peptide, plus topical imiquimod. Astrocytomas that were new, WHO grade 3 or 4, IDH1-mutant and ATRX-lost were present in the donors. The CDR3 loop spans 18 amino acids. J was trimmed by 2 bases and V by 4 bases; bases with no gene match: 15. Germline V CDR1 and CDR2: LGHNA, YSLEER. Generated by immunoSEQ multiplex PCR, the TCRdb table keeps only in-frame clones and is missing some. The sample consists of roughly 50,000 clones, over 60% of them appearing once. As regards this clone: Its antigen is undetermined.

Here the sequenced sample was PBMCs, taken from a glioma patient whose treatment included an IDH1 peptide vaccine. The receptor's source is a middle-aged woman with glioma. Some clones in this sample may be carry-over from other donors' samples. The rearrangement uses TRBV4-3 and TRBJ2-3, with 7 bases fitting TRBD2. Written as DNA, the CDR3 is TGCGCCAGCAGCCCCGAGGAGGTATTAGCGGGCTTCACAGATACGCAGTATTTT. This codes for CASSPEEVLAGFTDTQYF.